This T cell receptor (beta chain) emerged from a study of blood T cell repertoires in COVID-19. J lost 6 bases, V lost 6 bases, and 0 bases had no gene match. CDR3 length: 12 amino acids. Germline-derived CDR1 and CDR2 are LGHNT and FRNRAP. TCRdb's table, derived via immunoSEQ multiplex PCR, lists solely in-frame clones and lacks some. The sample gives approximately 110,000 clones, 65% to 75% of which show up once; around 6.3% is in the top ten. This clone came up a few times. Sequencing input: peripheral blood. The origin of this receptor is a man aged 80 or over with acute or convalescent COVID-19. The rearrangement links TRBV12-5 to TRBJ2-1; 9 bases align to TRBD1. The CDR3 region is CASGTGGNEQFF. The CDR3 DNA sequence: TGTGCTAGTGGGACAGGGGGCAATGAGCAGTTCTTC.